This is a list of T cell receptor beta chains from one sample in a study of neurological immune-mediated disorders. TCRdb re-analysed the 5' RACE reads in MiXCR, keeping a single row per CDR3 protein. The profile covers tens of thousands of distinct CDR3 sequences, with about 13% appearing a single time and less than 2.5% taken by the ten largest. Source material: PBMCs. The receptors originated from a woman between 40 and 50 years old in good health. Both conserved end residues are part of each CDR3. D genes are given only for firm matches. The size entry is marked missing in some rows and otherwise reads once, few, many or a size class.

>NA|TRBV27|NA|TRBJ1-1
CANKLNTEAFF
TGTGCCAACAAACTGAACACCGAAGCTTTCTTT
>TRBD2|TRBV7-2|many|TRBJ2-1
CASSLGRGLAAYNEQFF
TGTGCCAGCAGCTTAGGGAGGGGACTAGCGGCCTACAATGAGCAGTTCTTC
>NA|TRBV5-5|NA|TRBJ1-5
CASSLRGDQPQHF
TGTGCCAGCAGCTTAAGGGGGGATCAGCCCCAGCATTTT
>NA|TRBV5-5|many|TRBJ1-2
CASSLTSRRKDDTF
TGTGCCAGCAGCCTCACCTCACGGAGAAAAGACGACACCTTC
>TRBD1|TRBV10-3|many|TRBJ1-1
CAISDRTGGTEAFF
TGTGCCATCAGTGACCGAACAGGGGGCACTGAAGCTTTCTTT
>TRBD1|TRBV29-1|few|TRBJ1-2
CSVRTGRGYTF
TGCAGCGTCCGGACAGGTCGTGGCTACACCTTC
>NA|TRBV20-1|many|TRBJ1-1
CSARSGRLNTEAFF
TGCAGTGCTAGAAGCGGCAGGTTGAACACTGAAGCTTTCTTT
>TRBD1|TRBV19|few|TRBJ1-1
CASRWTGDYGTEAFF
TGTGCCAGCCGTTGGACAGGGGATTATGGCACTGAAGCTTTCTTT
>TRBD1|TRBV20-1|many|TRBJ1-1
CSARNRGLRRMNTEAFF
TGCAGTGCTAGGAACAGGGGGCTACGCCGTATGAACACTGAAGCTTTCTTT
>NA|TRBV5-6|many|TRBJ1-3
CASSLAGAGNTIYF
TGTGCCAGCAGCTTGGCCGGGGCTGGAAACACCATATATTTT
>NA|TRBV27|many|TRBJ1-2
CASSFPYGYTF
TGTGCCAGCAGTTTCCCATATGGCTACACCTTC
>NA|TRBV29-1|many|TRBJ2-2
CSVEDRLGGGRTGELFF
TGCAGCGTTGAAGATCGGTTGGGGGGCGGCAGAACCGGGGAGCTGTTTTTT
>NA|TRBV20-1|many|TRBJ2-3
CSASSPGSALTDTQYF
TGCAGTGCCTCATCACCCGGGAGCGCCCTAACAGATACGCAGTATTTT
>TRBD1|TRBV7-2|many|TRBJ2-1
CASSPDRGTLGKQFF
TGTGCCAGCAGCCCGGACAGGGGAACCCTGGGTAAGCAGTTCTTC
>TRBD1|TRBV6-2/TRBV6-3|many|TRBJ1-4
CASSLMTGATEKLFF
TGTGCCAGCAGTTTAATGACAGGGGCGACTGAAAAACTGTTTTTT
>NA|TRBV25-1|many|TRBJ1-6
CASSEQGSGSPLHF
TGTGCCAGCAGTGAGCAGGGTAGTGGATCACCCCTCCACTTT
>NA|TRBV7-2|many|TRBJ1-1
CASSFGQHTEAFF
TGTGCCAGCAGCTTTGGACAGCACACTGAAGCTTTCTTT
>NA|TRBV5-5|many|TRBJ2-5
CASSLSTGQETQYF
TGTGCCAGCAGCTTGTCGACGGGACAAGAGACCCAGTACTTC
>NA|TRBV15|NA|TRBJ2-5
CATSRDSRRELGETQYF
TGTGCCACCAGCAGAGATAGCCGTAGGGAACTTGGTGAGACCCAGTACTTC
>NA|TRBV27|medium-sized|TRBJ2-2
CASSFELSNTGELFF
TGTGCCAGCAGTTTTGAACTCTCGAACACCGGGGAGCTGTTTTTT
>NA|TRBV7-9|many|TRBJ2-1
CASSSAALRDEQFF
TGTGCCAGCAGCTCAGCGGCCCTTCGGGATGAGCAGTTCTTC
>TRBD1|TRBV25-1|many|TRBJ1-1
CASTTGANTEAFF
TGTGCCAGCACGACAGGGGCGAACACTGAAGCTTTCTTT
>NA|TRBV20-1|many|TRBJ2-3
CSAQPARTSRWTQYF
TGCAGTGCCCAACCGGCTAGGACCTCGCGGTGGACGCAGTATTTT
>NA|TRBV6-2/TRBV6-3|few|TRBJ1-5
CASGLEGWSRLGNQPQHF
TGTGCCAGCGGGCTCGAGGGTTGGAGCCGTTTAGGCAATCAGCCCCAGCATTTT
>NA|TRBV6-6|many|TRBJ2-7
CASSIRGYEQYF
TGTGCCAGCAGTATCCGGGGCTACGAGCAGTACTTC
>NA|TRBV5-1|many|TRBJ1-6
CASSFEWNSPLHF
TGCGCCAGCAGCTTCGAATGGAATTCACCCCTCCACTTT
>NA|TRBV6-5|NA|TRBJ2-7
CASSYSPKGIYEQYF
TGTGCCAGCAGTTACTCGCCTAAAGGGATCTACGAGCAGTACTTC
>NA|TRBV10-1|many|TRBJ2-7
CASSESSMSGKHEQYF
TGCGCCAGCAGTGAGTCAAGTATGTCAGGGAAGCACGAGCAGTACTTC
>NA|TRBV4-1|many|TRBJ1-3
CASRNAGNTIYF
TGCGCCAGCCGCAACGCCGGAAACACCATATATTTT
>NA|TRBV3-1|many|TRBJ2-5
CASSQKVSGGETQYF
TGTGCCAGCAGCCAAAAGGTGTCCGGGGGAGAGACCCAGTACTTC
>TRBD2|TRBV2|many|TRBJ2-5
CASSPRLAVKETQYF
TGTGCCAGCAGCCCCCGACTAGCGGTTAAAGAGACCCAGTACTTC
>NA|TRBV20-1|few|TRBJ2-3
CSATQGDTQYF
TGCAGTGCGACCCAGGGGGATACGCAGTATTTT
>TRBD1|TRBV6-5|many|TRBJ1-2
CASGRGGPFVYGYTF
TGTGCCAGCGGCCGAGGGGGCCCCTTCGTCTATGGCTACACCTTC
>TRBD1|TRBV12-3/TRBV12-4|many|TRBJ2-3
CASSFGQGAGDTQYF
TGTGCCAGCAGCTTTGGACAGGGGGCTGGAGATACGCAGTATTTT
>NA|TRBV6-5|many|TRBJ1-3
CASSRTERVGSGNTIYF
TGTGCCAGCAGTCGCACCGAGCGGGTGGGCTCTGGAAACACCATATATTTT
>NA|TRBV10-3|many|TRBJ2-7
CAISPGRGEQYF
TGTGCCATCAGTCCAGGGAGGGGGGAGCAGTACTTC
>NA|TRBV18|NA|TRBJ1-1
CASSNGGNTEAFF
TGTGCCAGCTCAAACGGAGGGAACACTGAAGCTTTCTTT
>NA|TRBV5-1|many|TRBJ1-1
CASSLSLGDTEAFF
TGCGCCAGCAGCTTGAGCCTGGGGGACACTGAAGCTTTCTTT
>TRBD2|TRBV7-2|many|TRBJ2-1
CASRPPGLVHNEQFF
TGTGCCAGCAGACCCCCGGGACTAGTCCACAATGAGCAGTTCTTC
>NA|TRBV12-3/TRBV12-4|many|TRBJ1-4
CASSLEEQAKLFF
TGTGCCAGCAGTTTAGAAGAGCAGGCCAAACTGTTTTTT
>NA|TRBV2|many|TRBJ2-7
CASSDDRGVFKSSYEQYF
TGTGCCAGCAGTGATGATAGGGGTGTGTTCAAATCCTCCTACGAGCAGTACTTC
>NA|TRBV7-9|many|TRBJ1-1
CASSSPGGEAFF
TGTGCCAGCAGCTCTCCGGGGGGGGAAGCTTTCTTT
>TRBD1|TRBV11-1|NA|TRBJ1-1
CASSRLQGVNTEAFF
TGTGCCAGCAGCCGCTTACAGGGGGTGAACACTGAAGCTTTCTTT
>NA|TRBV5-1|medium-sized|TRBJ2-1
CASSLASWDEQFF
TGCGCCAGCAGCTTGGCCTCTTGGGATGAGCAGTTCTTC
>NA|TRBV20-1|many|TRBJ1-6
CSARVPRDYNSPLHF
TGCAGTGCTAGAGTCCCCCGCGACTATAATTCACCCCTCCACTTT
>NA|TRBV2|many|TRBJ1-5
CASRDRPTYSNQPQHF
TGTGCCAGCAGAGACAGACCAACTTATAGCAATCAGCCCCAGCATTTT
>TRBD2|TRBV15|many|TRBJ2-7
CATSTSESSYEQYF
TGTGCCACCAGTACTAGCGAAAGCTCCTACGAGCAGTACTTC
>TRBD1|TRBV12-5|many|TRBJ2-3
CASGTGDRGTDTQYF
TGTGCTAGTGGTACCGGGGACAGGGGTACAGATACGCAGTATTTT
>NA|TRBV9|many|TRBJ1-1
CASSVAVGGGGTEAFF
TGTGCCAGCAGCGTAGCTGTCGGAGGGGGAGGCACTGAAGCTTTCTTT
>NA|TRBV7-8|NA|TRBJ1-1
CASSPTMSRRTEAFF
TGTGCCAGCAGCCCGACGATGTCTAGGAGGACTGAAGCTTTCTTT
>NA|TRBV20-1|many|TRBJ2-7
CSAGALYSYEQYF
TGCAGTGCTGGGGCCTTATACTCCTACGAGCAGTACTTC
>NA|TRBV24-1|many|TRBJ2-1
CATSDPGRRLGNEQFF
TGTGCCACCAGTGATCCCGGCCGGCGCCTCGGGAATGAGCAGTTCTTC
>NA|TRBV6-1|few|TRBJ1-1
CASRPGFGNTEAFF
TGTGCCAGCAGGCCCGGGTTTGGCAACACTGAAGCTTTCTTT
>NA|TRBV5-8|many|TRBJ2-3
CASSSPRASTDTQYF
TGTGCCAGCAGCTCCCCTAGAGCAAGCACAGATACGCAGTATTTT